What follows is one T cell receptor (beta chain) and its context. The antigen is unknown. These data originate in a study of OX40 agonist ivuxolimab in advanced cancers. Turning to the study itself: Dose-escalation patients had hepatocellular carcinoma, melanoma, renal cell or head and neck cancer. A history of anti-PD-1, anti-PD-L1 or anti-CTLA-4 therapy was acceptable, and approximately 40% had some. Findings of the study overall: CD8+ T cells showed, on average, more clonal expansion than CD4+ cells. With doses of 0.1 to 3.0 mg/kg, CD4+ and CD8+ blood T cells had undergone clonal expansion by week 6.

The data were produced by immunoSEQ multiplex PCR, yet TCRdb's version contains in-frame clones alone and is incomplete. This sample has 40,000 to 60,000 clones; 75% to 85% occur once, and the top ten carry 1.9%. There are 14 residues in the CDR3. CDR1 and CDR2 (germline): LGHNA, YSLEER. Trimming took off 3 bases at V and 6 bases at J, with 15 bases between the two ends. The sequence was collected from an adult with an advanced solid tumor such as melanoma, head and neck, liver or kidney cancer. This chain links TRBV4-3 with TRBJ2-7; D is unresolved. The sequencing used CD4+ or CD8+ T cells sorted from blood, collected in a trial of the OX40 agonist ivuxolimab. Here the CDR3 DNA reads TGCGCCAGCAGCCACGCTCGAGGCAGATCCGAGCAGTACTTC. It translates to CASSHARGRSEQYF.